This T cell receptor beta chain comes out of a study of shared clonotypes between healthy human individuals. Study-level findings and limits: Naive CD4 clonotype sharing across several donors was approximately 5%. Investigators collected only blood, and repertoires in tissues likely differ.

Donors were healthy HIV-negative adults without recent acute infections or vaccinations. Both subsets, CD45RA+ naive and CD45RA-negative memory, were split from the CD4+ cells. Germline loops: CDR1 LGHNA, CDR2 YNFKEQ. The CDR3 extends over 11 amino acids. Trimming stripped 1 base from V and 10 bases from J, with 4 bases between. Profiling relied on immunoSEQ multiplex PCR, and the TCRdb table lists in-frame clones only, not all of them. The sample shows about 360,000 clones, 70% to 75% of them seen only once. Notes on this clone: The antigen remains unidentified.

The rearrangement uses TRBV4-2 and TRBJ1-4, with D hard to call. The sample was memory CD4+ T cells sorted from blood. This sample's subset: CD45RA-negative fraction. The sequence derives from a man aged 30 to 45 in good health. CDR3 loop: CASSQVGKLFF. As DNA, the CDR3 is TGTGCCAGCAGCCAAGTTGGAAAACTGTTTTTT.